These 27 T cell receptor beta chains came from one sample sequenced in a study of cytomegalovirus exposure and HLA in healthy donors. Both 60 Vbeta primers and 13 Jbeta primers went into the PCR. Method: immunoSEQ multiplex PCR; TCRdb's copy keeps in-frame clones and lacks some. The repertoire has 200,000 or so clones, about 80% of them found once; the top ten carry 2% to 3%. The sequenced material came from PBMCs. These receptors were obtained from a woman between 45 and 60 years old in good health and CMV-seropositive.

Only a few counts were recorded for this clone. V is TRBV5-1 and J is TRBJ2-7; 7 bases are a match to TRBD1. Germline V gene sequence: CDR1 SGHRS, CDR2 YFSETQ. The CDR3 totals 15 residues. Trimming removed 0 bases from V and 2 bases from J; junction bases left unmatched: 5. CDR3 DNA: TGCGCCAGCAGCTTGGAGGACAGGAAAACCTACGAGCAGTACTTC. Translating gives CASSLEDRKTYEQYF.

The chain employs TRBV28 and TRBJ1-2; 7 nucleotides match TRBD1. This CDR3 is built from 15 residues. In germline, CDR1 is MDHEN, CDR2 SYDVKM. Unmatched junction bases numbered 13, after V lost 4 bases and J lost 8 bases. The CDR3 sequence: CASSSTSRQGGGYTF. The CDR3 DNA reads TGTGCCAGCAGTTCAACCAGCCGGCAGGGGGGCGGCTACACCTTC.

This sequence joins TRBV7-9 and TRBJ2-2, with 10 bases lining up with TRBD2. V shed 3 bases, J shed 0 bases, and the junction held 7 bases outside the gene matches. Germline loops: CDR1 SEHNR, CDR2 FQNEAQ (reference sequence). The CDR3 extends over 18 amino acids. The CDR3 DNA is TGTGCCAGCAGCTTCCATTGGCTAGCGGGAGCGAACACCGGGGAGCTGTTTTTT. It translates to CASSFHWLAGANTGELFF.

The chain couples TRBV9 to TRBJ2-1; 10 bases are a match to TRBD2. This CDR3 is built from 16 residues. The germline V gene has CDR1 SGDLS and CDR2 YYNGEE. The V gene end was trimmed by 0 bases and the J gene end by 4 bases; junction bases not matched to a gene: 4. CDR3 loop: CASSVVASGGYNEQFF. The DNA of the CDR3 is TGTGCCAGCAGCGTAGTGGCTAGCGGGGGATACAATGAGCAGTTCTTC.

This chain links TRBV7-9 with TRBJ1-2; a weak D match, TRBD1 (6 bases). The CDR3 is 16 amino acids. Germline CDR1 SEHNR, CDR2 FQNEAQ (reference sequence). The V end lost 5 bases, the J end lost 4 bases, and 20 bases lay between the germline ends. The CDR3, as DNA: TGTGCCAGCAGCACAACACCAACGGCGGGGGCCTATGGCTACACCTTC. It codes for CASSTTPTAGAYGYTF.

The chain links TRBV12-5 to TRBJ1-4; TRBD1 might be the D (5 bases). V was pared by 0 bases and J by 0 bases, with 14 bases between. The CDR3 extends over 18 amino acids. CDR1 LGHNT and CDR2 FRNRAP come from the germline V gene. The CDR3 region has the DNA TGTGCTAGTGGTTTGGTATTGGGGGGACGTACAACTAATGAAAAACTGTTTTTT. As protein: CASGLVLGGRTTNEKLFF. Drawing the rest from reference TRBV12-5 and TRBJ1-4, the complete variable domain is DARVTQTPRHKVTEMGQEVTMRCQPILGHNTVFWYRQTMMQGLELLAYFRNRAPLDDSGMPKDRFSAEMPDATLATLKIQPSEPRDSAVYFCASGLVLGGRTTNEKLFFGSGTQLSVL.

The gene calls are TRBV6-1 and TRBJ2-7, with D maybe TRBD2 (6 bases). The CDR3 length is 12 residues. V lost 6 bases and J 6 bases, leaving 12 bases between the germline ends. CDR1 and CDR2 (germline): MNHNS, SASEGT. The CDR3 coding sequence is TGTGCCAGCAGCCAAGGAGGGACCGAGCAGTACTTC. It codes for CASSQGGTEQYF.

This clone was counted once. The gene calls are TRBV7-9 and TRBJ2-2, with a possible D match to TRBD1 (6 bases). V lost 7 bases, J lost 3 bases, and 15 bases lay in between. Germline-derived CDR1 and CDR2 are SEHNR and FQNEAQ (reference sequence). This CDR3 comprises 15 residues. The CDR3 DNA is TGTGCCAGCAACAGGGCGGGTATTGACACCGGGGAGCTGTTTTTT. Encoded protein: CASNRAGIDTGELFF.

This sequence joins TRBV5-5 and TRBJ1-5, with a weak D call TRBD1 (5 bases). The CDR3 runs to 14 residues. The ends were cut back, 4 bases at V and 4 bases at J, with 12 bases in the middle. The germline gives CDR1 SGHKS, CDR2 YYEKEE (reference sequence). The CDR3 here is CASSPGFSNQPQHF. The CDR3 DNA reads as TGTGCCAGCAGCCCAGGGTTCTCAAATCAGCCCCAGCATTTT.

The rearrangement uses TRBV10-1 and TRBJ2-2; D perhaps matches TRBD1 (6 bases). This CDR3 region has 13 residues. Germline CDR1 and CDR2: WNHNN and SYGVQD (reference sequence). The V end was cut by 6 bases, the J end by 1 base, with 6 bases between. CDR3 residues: CASRTGNTGELFF. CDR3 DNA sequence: TGCGCCAGCAGGACAGGGAACACCGGGGAGCTGTTTTTT.

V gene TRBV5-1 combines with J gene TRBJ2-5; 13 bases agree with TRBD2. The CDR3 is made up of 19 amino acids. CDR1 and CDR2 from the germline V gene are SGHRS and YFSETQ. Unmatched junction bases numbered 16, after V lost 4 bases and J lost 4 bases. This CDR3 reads CASSTRTSGGPMAGETQYF. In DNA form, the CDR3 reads TGCGCCAGCAGCACCCGGACTAGCGGGGGCCCCATGGCGGGAGAGACCCAGTACTTC.

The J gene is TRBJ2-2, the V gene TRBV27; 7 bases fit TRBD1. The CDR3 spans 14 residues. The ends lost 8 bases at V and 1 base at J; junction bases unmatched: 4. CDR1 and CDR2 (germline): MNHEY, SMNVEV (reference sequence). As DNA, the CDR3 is TGTGCCAGCCGAAGGGGGCAGAACACCGGGGAGCTGTTTTTT. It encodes CASRRGQNTGELFF.

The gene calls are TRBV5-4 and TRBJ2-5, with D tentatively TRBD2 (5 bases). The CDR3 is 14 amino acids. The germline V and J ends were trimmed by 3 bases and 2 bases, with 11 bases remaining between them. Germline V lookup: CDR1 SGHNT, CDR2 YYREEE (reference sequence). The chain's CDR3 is CASSSGREQETQYF. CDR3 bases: TGTGCCAGCAGCTCCGGACGGGAACAAGAGACCCAGTACTTC.

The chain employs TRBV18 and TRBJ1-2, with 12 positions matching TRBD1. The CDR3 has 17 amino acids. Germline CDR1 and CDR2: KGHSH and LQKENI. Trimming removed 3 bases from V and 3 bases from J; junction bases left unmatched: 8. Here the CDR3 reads CASSPMGTGGADYGYTF. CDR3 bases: TGTGCCAGCTCACCGATGGGGACAGGGGGCGCGGACTATGGCTACACCTTC.

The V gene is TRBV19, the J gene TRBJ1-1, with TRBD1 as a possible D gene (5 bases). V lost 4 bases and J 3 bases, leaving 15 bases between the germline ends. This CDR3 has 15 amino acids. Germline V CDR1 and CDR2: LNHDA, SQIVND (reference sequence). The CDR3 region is CASSTTWGGDTEAFF. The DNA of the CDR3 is TGTGCCAGTAGTACCACCTGGGGGGGGGACACTGAAGCTTTCTTT.

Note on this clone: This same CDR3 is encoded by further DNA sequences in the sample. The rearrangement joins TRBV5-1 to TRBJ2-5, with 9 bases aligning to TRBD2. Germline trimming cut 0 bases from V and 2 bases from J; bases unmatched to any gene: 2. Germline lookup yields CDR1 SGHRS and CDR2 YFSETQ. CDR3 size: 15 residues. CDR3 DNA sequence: TGCGCCAGCAGCTTGGTGGCGGGGGGGCAAGAGACCCAGTACTTC. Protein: CASSLVAGGQETQYF.

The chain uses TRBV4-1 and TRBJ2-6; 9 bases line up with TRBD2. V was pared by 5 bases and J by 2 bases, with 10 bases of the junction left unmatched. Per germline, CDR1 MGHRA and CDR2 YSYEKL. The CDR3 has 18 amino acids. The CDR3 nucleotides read TGCGCCAGCAGCAGGGGGGCGGGGGGGCCGCCTGGGGCCAACGTCCTGACTTTC. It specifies CASSRGAGGPPGANVLTF.

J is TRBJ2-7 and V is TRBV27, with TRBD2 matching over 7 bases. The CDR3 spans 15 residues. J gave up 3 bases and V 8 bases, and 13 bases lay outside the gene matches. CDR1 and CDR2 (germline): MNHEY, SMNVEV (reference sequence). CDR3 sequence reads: CASGPIGGEYYEQYF. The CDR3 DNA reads TGTGCCAGCGGACCTATTGGGGGGGAGTACTACGAGCAGTACTTC.

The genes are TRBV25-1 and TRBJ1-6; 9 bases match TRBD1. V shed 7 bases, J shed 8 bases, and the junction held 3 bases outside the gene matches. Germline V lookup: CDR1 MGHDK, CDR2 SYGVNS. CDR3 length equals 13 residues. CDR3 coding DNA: TGTGCCAGCAAGGGACAGGGCGATTCACCCCTCCACTTT. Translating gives CASKGQGDSPLHF. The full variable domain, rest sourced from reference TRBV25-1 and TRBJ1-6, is EADIYQTPRYLVIGTGKKITLECSQTMGHDKMYWYQQDPGMELHLIHYSYGVNSTEKGDLSSESTVSRIRTEHFPLTLESARPSHTSQYLCASKGQGDSPLHFGNGTRLTVT.

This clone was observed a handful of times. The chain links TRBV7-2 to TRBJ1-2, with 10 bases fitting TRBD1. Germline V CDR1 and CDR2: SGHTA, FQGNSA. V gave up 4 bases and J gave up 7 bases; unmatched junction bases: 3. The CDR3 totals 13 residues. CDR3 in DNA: TGTGCCAGCAGCTCCGGGACAGGGGTTGGCTACACCTTC. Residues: CASSSGTGVGYTF. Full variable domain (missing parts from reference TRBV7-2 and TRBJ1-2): GAGVSQSPSNKVTEKGKDVELRCDPISGHTALYWYRQSLGQGLEFLIYFQGNSAPDKSGLPSDRFSAERTGGSVSTLTIQRTQQEDSAVYLCASSSGTGVGYTFGSGTRLTVV.

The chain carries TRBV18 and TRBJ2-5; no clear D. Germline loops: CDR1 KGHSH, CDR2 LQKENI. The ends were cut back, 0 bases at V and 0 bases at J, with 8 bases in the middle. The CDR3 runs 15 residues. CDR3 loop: CASSPPAGYQETQYF. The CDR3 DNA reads TGTGCCAGCTCACCACCAGCCGGGTACCAAGAGACCCAGTACTTC.

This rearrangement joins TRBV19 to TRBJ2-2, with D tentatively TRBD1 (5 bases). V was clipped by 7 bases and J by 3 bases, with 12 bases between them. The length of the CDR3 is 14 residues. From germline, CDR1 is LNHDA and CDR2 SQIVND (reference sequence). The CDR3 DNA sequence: TGTGCCAGTAAAAAAAGGGGCGACACCGGGGAGCTGTTTTTT. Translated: CASKKRGDTGELFF.

Here the CDR3 reads CASSRNPSSYNSPLHF. CDR3 DNA: TGTGCCAGCAGCCGTAATCCGAGCTCCTATAATTCACCCCTCCACTTT. The chain is built from TRBV27 and TRBJ1-6; D ambiguous. Germline lookup yields CDR1 MNHEY and CDR2 SMNVEV (reference sequence). The CDR3 runs 16 residues. Between the trimmed V and J ends, which lost 6 bases and 0 bases, there was a span of 12 bases.

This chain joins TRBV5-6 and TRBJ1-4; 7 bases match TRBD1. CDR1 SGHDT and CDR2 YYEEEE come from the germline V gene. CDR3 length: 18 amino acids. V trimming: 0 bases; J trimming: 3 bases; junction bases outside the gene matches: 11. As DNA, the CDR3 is TGTGCCAGCAGCTTGGCGGGCCAGGGGGTCCTCCCTAATGAAAAACTGTTTTTT. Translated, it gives CASSLAGQGVLPNEKLFF.

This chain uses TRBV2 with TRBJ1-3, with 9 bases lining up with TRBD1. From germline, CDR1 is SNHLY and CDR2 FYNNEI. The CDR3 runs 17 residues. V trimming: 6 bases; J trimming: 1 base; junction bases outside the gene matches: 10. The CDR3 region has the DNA TGTGCCAGCAGGGGCCCGGGACAGGGAATTTCTGGAAACACCATATATTTT. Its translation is CASRGPGQGISGNTIYF.

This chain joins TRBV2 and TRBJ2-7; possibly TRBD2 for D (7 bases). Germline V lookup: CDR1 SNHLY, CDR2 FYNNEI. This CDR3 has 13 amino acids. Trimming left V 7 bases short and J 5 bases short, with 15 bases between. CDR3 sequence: CASTLGGRDEQYF. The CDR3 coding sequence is TGTGCCAGCACTCTGGGGGGGCGCGACGAGCAGTACTTC.

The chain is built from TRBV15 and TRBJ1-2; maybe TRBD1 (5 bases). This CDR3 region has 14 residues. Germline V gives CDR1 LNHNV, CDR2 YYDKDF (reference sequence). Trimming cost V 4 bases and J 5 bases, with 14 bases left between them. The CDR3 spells CATSTQGGSYGYTF. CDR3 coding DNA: TGTGCCACCAGCACGCAGGGAGGGAGTTATGGCTACACCTTC.